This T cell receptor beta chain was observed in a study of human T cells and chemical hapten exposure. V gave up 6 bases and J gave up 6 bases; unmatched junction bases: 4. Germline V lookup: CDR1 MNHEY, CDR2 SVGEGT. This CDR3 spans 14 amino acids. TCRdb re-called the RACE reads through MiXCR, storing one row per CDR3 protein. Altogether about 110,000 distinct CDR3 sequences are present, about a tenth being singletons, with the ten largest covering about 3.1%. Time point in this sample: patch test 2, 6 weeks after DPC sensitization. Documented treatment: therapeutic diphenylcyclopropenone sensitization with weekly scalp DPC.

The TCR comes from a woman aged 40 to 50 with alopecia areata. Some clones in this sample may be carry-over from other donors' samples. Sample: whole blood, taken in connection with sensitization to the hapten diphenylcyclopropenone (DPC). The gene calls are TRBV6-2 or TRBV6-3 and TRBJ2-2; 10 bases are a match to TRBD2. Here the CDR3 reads CASSPGTSAGELFF. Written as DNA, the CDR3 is TGTGCCAGCAGCCCCGGGACTAGCGCCGGGGAGCTGTTTTTT.